Included here is one TCR beta chain sequence, with context. The germline V and J ends were trimmed by 1 base and 0 bases, with 8 bases remaining between them. Germline CDR1 LNHDA, CDR2 SQIVND (reference sequence). The CDR3 totals 15 residues. This sample was included in a study of blood T cell repertoires in COVID-19. The data were produced by immunoSEQ multiplex PCR, yet TCRdb's version contains in-frame clones alone and is incomplete. The table shows roughly 76,000 clones, with 85% to 90% occurring only once. Participant-reported clinical history was the basis for cohort assignment. This chain connects TRBV19 to TRBJ2-3, with D maybe TRBD2 (5 bases). Specimen: PBMCs or T cells enriched from blood (not recorded which). This TCR was recovered from a woman aged 45-65 years with acute COVID-19. CDR3 sequence reads: CASSIASGSTDTQYF. The CDR3 DNA follows: TGTGCCAGTAGTATAGCGAGCGGAAGCACAGATACGCAGTATTTT.